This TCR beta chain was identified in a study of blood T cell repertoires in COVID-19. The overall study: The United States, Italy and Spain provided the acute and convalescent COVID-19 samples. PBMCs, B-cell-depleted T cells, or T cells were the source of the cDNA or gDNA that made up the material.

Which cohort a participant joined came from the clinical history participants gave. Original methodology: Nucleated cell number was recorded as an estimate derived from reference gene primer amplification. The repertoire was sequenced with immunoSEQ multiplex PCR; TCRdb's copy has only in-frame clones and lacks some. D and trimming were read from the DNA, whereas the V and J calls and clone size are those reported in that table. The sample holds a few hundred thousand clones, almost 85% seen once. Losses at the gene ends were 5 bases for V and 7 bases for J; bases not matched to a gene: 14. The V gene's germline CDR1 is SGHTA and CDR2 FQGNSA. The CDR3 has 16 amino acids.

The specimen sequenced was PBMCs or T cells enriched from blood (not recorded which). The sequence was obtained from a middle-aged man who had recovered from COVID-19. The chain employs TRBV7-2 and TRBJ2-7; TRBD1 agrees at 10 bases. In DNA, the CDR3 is TGTGCCAGCAGCCTCACCGGGACAGGGGACATGTGGGAGCAGTACTTC. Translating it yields CASSLTGTGDMWEQYF.